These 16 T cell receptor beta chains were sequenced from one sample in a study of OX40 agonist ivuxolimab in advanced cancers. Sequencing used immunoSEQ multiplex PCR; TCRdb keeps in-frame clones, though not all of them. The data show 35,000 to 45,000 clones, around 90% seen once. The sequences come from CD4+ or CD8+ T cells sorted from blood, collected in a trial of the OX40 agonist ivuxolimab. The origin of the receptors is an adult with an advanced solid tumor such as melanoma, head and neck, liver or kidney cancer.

CDR3 nucleotide sequence: TGTGCCAGCAGCCTCCTCCGACAGCCAAATAATTCACCCCTCCACTTT. Translation: CASSLLRQPNNSPLHF. V gene TRBV7-9 combines with J gene TRBJ1-6, with D possibly TRBD1 on 5 matching bases. V dropped 5 bases and J dropped 5 bases, with 16 bases sitting between them. In germline, CDR1 is SEHNR, CDR2 FQNEAQ (reference sequence). The CDR3 sequence is 16 residues long.

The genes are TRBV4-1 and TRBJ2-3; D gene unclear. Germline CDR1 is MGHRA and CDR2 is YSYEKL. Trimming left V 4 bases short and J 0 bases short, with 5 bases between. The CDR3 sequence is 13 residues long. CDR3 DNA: TGCGCCAGCAGCCCAGACAGCACAGATACGCAGTATTTT. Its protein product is CASSPDSTDTQYF.

The CDR3 spells CASSLSPTIGGNQPQHF. DNA of the CDR3: TGTGCCAGCAGTTTGAGTCCAACTATTGGGGGCAATCAGCCCCAGCATTTT. The chain recombines TRBV28 with TRBJ1-5; D remains ambiguous. Between the trimmed V and J ends, which lost 3 bases and 2 bases, there was a span of 17 bases. Germline assignment: CDR1 MDHEN and CDR2 SYDVKM. The CDR3 contains 17 residues.

This CDR3 is CASSWTADTQYF. DNA for the CDR3: TGCGCCAGCAGCTGGACAGCAGATACGCAGTATTTT. The chain couples TRBV5-1 to TRBJ2-3; weak D call: TRBD1 (6 bases). The length of the CDR3 is 12 residues. The V end was cut by 3 bases, the J end by 4 bases, with 6 bases between. Germline loops: CDR1 SGHRS, CDR2 YFSETQ.

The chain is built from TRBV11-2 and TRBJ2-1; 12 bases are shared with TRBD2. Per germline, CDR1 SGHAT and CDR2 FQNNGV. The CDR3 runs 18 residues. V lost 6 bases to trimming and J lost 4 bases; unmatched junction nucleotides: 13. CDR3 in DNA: TGTGCCAGCAGGGGGTGGACGACTAGCGGGAGAGATTACAATGAGCAGTTCTTC. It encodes CASRGWTTSGRDYNEQFF.

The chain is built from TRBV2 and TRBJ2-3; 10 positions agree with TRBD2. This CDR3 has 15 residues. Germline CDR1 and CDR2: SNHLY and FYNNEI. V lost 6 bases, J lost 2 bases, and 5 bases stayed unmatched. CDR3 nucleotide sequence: TGTGCCAGCAGCAATCTAGCGGGGGCCACAGATACGCAGTATTTT. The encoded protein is CASSNLAGATDTQYF.

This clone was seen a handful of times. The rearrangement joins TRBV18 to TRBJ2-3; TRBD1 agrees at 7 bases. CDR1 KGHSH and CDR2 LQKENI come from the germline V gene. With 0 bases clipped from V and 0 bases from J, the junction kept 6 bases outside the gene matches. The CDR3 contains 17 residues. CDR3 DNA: TGTGCCAGCTCACCACCGGGTGACAGGGTTAGCACAGATACGCAGTATTTT. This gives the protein CASSPPGDRVSTDTQYF.

The CDR3 DNA is TGTGCCAGCAGCAAACCTCTCCATTGGGGGTGGGAAGAGACCCAGTACTTC. The encoded protein is CASSKPLHWGWEETQYF. The chain uses TRBV21-1 and TRBJ2-5. TRBV21-1 is a pseudogene segment. This CDR3 has 17 amino acids.

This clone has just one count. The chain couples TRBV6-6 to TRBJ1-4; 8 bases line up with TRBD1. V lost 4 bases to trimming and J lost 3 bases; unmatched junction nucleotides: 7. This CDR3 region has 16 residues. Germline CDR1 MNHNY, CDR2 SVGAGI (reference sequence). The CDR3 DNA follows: TGTGCCAGCAGTTGGCCGACAGGGGATCCTAATGAAAAACTGTTTTTT. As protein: CASSWPTGDPNEKLFF.

The CDR3 sequence is CASSWGTGEFYEQYF. CDR3 sequence (DNA): TGTGCCAGCAGTTGGGGGACAGGGGAATTCTACGAGCAGTACTTC. The chain couples TRBV6-5 to TRBJ2-7; 10 bases align to TRBD1. The CDR3 is 15 residues long. The trim removed 4 bases at V and 3 bases at J, leaving 6 bases unmatched. Germline values: CDR1 MNHEY, CDR2 SVGAGI.

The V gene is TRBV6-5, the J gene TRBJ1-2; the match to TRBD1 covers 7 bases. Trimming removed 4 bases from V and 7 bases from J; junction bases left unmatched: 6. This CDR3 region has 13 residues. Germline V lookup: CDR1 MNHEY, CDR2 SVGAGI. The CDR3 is CASSFGTAFGYTF. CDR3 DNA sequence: TGTGCCAGCAGTTTCGGGACAGCCTTTGGCTACACCTTC.

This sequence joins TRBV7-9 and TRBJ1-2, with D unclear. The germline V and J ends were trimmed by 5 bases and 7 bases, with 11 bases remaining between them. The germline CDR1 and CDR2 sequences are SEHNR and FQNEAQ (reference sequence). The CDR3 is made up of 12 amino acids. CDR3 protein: CASSPRTIGYTF. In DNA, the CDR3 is TGTGCCAGCAGCCCGCGGACTATTGGCTACACCTTC.

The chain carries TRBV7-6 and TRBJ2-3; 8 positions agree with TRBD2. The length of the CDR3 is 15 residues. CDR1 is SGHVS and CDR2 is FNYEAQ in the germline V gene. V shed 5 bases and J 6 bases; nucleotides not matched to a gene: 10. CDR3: CASSPSGTSVDTQYF. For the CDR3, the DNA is TGTGCCAGCAGCCCATCCGGGACTAGTGTTGATACGCAGTATTTT.

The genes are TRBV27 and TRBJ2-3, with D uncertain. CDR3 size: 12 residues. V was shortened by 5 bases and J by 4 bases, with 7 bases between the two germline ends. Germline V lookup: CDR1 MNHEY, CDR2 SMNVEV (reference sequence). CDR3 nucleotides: TGTGCCAGCAGTCACAACTCAGATACGCAGTATTTT. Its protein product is CASSHNSDTQYF.

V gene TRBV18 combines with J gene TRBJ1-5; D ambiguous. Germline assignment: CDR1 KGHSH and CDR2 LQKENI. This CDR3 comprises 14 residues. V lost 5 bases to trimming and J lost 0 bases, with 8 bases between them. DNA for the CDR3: TGTGCCAGCTCAGAGACATTTAGCAATCAGCCCCAGCATTTT. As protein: CASSETFSNQPQHF. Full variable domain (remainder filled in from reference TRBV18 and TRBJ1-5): NAGVMQNPRHLVRRRGQEARLRCSPMKGHSHVYWYRQLPEEGLKFMVYLQKENIIDESGMPKERFSAEFPKEGPSILRIQQVVRGDSAAYFCASSETFSNQPQHFGDGTRLSIL.

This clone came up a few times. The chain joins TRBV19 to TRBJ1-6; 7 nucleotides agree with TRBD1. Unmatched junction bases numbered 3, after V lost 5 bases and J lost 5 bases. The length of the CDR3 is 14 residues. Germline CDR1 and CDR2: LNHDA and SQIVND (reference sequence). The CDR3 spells CASSVGQDNSPLHF. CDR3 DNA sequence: TGTGCCAGTAGTGTCGGACAGGATAATTCACCCCTCCACTTT.